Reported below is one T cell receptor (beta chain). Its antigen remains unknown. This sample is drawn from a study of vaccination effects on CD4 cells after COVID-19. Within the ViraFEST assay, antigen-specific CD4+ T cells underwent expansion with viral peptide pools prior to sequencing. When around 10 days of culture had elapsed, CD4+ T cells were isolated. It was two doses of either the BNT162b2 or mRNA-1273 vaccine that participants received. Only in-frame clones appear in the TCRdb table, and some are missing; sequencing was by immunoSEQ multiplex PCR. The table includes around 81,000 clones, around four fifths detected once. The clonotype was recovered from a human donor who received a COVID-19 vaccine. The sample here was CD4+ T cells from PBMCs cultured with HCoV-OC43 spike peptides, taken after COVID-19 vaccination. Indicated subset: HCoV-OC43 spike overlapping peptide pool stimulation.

DNA of the CDR3: TGTGCCAGCAGCAGACAGGGGCGTGGTAATCAGCCCCAGCATTTT. Amino acids: CASSRQGRGNQPQHF. The V gene is TRBV7-8, the J gene TRBJ1-5; 8 bases match TRBD1. V dropped 5 bases and J dropped 4; count of bases not matched to a gene: 7. CDR3 length: 15 residues. Per germline, CDR1 SGHVS and CDR2 FQNEAQ.